This T cell receptor beta chain comes out of a study of shared clonotypes between healthy human individuals. Whole-study context: For every donor, three CD4 naive, three CD4 memory, two CD8 naive and one CD8 memory plates were used. General study results and limits: The sole specimen, blood, was sampled, and tissue repertoires likely differ.

As regards this clone: Its antigen is currently unknown.

Measured with immunoSEQ multiplex PCR; TCRdb has only the in-frame clones, and not every one. This sample has roughly 2.4 million clones; roughly 95% occur once, and the top ten carry 0.1% to 0.15%. The V and J ends lost 6 bases and 15 bases, in that order; junction bases with no gene match: 11. Looked up from germline, CDR1 is SNHLY and CDR2 is FYNNEI. The CDR3 loop spans 13 amino acids. V is TRBV2 and J is TRBJ2-1, with TRBD2 identical over 10 bases. This TCR was recovered from a man aged 18 to 35 in good health. Sequenced input: naive CD4+ T cells sorted from blood. Subset noted: CD45RA+ positively selected. The CDR3, as DNA: TGTGCCAGCAGGGAAAGCGGGGGGGCCGAGAGGTTCTTC. Its protein product is CASRESGGAERFF.